Presented here are 27 T cell receptor beta chains from one specimen sequenced in a study of blood T cell repertoires in COVID-19 (dated by TCRdb to between 2020 and 2021). Library method: the immunoSEQ multiplex PCR assay. In TCRdb, the immuneACCESS table is reduced to in-frame sequences with V and J assigned. These tables do not hold every clone; where another copy was compared, an unresolved V gene accounts for under half, and the others remain unexplained. Within this sample are about 220,000 clones, with 65% to 90% of them counted one time only. The ten largest clones represent about 2.4% of the sample. The specimen sequenced was peripheral blood. The receptors were sampled from a woman aged 70-85 years with COVID-19, enrolled during active disease.

This clone has only a few counts. The rearrangement uses TRBV7-3 and TRBJ2-5; 10 nucleotides line up with TRBD2. Germline V CDR1 and CDR2: SGHTA, FQGTGA. CDR3 size: 15 residues. Trimming took 5 bases from V and 5 from J; bases not matched to a gene: 8. The CDR3 DNA is TGTGCCAGCAGCGTTCTAGCGGGAGTGGGGGAGACCCAGTACTTC. Amino acids: CASSVLAGVGETQYF.

The chain couples TRBV18 to TRBJ2-3, with 9 positions matching TRBD2. This CDR3 is built from 16 residues. Unmatched junction bases numbered 8, after V lost 4 bases and J lost 3 bases. Germline values: CDR1 KGHSH, CDR2 LQKENI. The DNA of the CDR3 is TGTGCCAGCTCACGGTCGAGCGGGGGGACGACAGATACGCAGTATTTT. Amino acids: CASSRSSGGTTDTQYF.

The rearrangement links TRBV6-5 to TRBJ2-1, with 12 bases that match TRBD1. The V and J ends lost 8 bases and 5 bases, in that order; junction bases with no gene match: 7. Germline V gene sequence: CDR1 MNHEY, CDR2 SVGAGI. This CDR3 is 15 amino acids long. The CDR3 region has the DNA TGTGCCAGCGGGGGGGACAGGGGGCTCCACAATGAGCAGTTCTTC. The encoded protein is CASGGDRGLHNEQFF.

The chain's CDR3 is CASSLAGGRGDTQYF. The CDR3 DNA reads TGTGCCAGCAGTTTGGCGGGGGGGCGGGGAGATACGCAGTATTTT. The chain has TRBV6-2 or TRBV6-3 and TRBJ2-3, with 9 bases fitting TRBD2. V shed 4 bases, J shed 5 bases, and the junction held 7 bases outside the gene matches. Germline V gene sequence: CDR1 MNHEY, CDR2 SVGEGT. This CDR3 has 15 amino acids.

The rearrangement uses TRBV7-9 and TRBJ1-3, with D hard to call. Trimming cost V 5 bases and J 4 bases, with 6 bases left between them. Per the germline V gene, CDR1 is SEHNR and CDR2 is FQNEAQ (reference sequence). CDR3 size: 12 residues. This CDR3 is CASSVQGNTIYF. CDR3 in DNA: TGTGCCAGCAGCGTTCAGGGAAACACCATATATTTT.

This chain joins TRBV5-1 and TRBJ1-2; no clear D gene. V lost 0 bases and J lost 7, with 16 bases in between. The CDR3 totals 15 residues. Germline CDR1 is SGHRS and CDR2 is YFSETQ. CDR3 sequence reads: CASSLAGATAGGYTF. CDR3 sequence (DNA): TGCGCCAGCAGCTTGGCCGGCGCAACCGCGGGTGGCTACACCTTC. Supplemented by reference TRBV5-1 and TRBJ1-2, the full variable domain reads KAGVTQTPRYLIKTRGQQVTLSCSPISGHRSVSWYQQTPGQGLQFLFEYFSETQRNKGNFPGRFSGRQFSNSRSEMNVSTLELGDSALYLCASSLAGATAGGYTFGSGTRLTVV.

The CDR3 is CASSQRLAGGPHYPQYF. The CDR3 coding sequence is TGTGCCAGTAGCCAAAGACTAGCGGGGGGTCCCCACTATCCGCAGTATTTT. The chain carries TRBV19 and TRBJ2-3, with 13 positions matching TRBD2. CDR1 and CDR2 (germline): LNHDA, SQIVND (reference sequence). Germline trimming cut 6 bases from V and 10 bases from J; bases unmatched to any gene: 16. This CDR3 has 17 residues.

The gene calls are TRBV5-1 and TRBJ2-3; 9 positions match TRBD2. The CDR3 consists of 16 residues. The germline gives CDR1 SGHRS, CDR2 YFSETQ. V dropped 0 bases and J dropped 2; count of bases not matched to a gene: 4. CDR3 nucleotides: TGCGCCAGCAGCTTGGGGGTAGCGGGGGCCACAGATACGCAGTATTTT. Its protein is CASSLGVAGATDTQYF.

This sequence joins TRBV19 and TRBJ2-3, with no clear D. V gave up 3 bases and J gave up 6 bases, with 4 bases separating them. CDR1 is LNHDA, CDR2 SQIVND, per germline (reference sequence). CDR3 length: 11 residues. The CDR3 protein is CASSIGDTQYF. For the CDR3, the DNA is TGTGCCAGTAGTATTGGCGATACGCAGTATTTT.

V is TRBV7-3 and J is TRBJ2-3; 7 positions agree with TRBD1. V trimming: 3 bases; J trimming: 3 bases; junction bases outside the gene matches: 6. The CDR3 runs 15 residues. The germline V gene has CDR1 SGHTA and CDR2 FQGTGA. CDR3 coding DNA: TGTGCCAGCAGCTTGACAGGGCTTCATACAGATACGCAGTATTTT. It is translated as CASSLTGLHTDTQYF.

The rearrangement joins TRBV5-1 to TRBJ2-5; 7 bases line up with TRBD1. V shed 0 bases and J 4 bases; nucleotides not matched to a gene: 6. The length of the CDR3 is 15 residues. Germline CDR1 reads SGHRS; CDR2 reads YFSETQ. Here the CDR3 reads CASSLGQGEIETQYF. The CDR3, as DNA: TGCGCCAGCAGCTTGGGACAGGGAGAAATAGAGACCCAGTACTTC.

This chain connects TRBV5-5 to TRBJ1-1; D uncertain. CDR3 length equals 13 residues. Germline V CDR1 and CDR2: SGHKS, YYEKEE (reference sequence). V was clipped by 0 bases and J by 6 bases, with 9 bases between them. The CDR3 here is CASSLDWSAEAFF. The CDR3 DNA reads as TGTGCCAGCAGCTTGGACTGGTCGGCTGAAGCTTTCTTT.

This clone was counted a few times. The rearrangement joins TRBV7-9 to TRBJ1-2, with TRBD1 as a possible D gene (6 bases). Per the germline V gene, CDR1 is SEHNR and CDR2 is FQNEAQ (reference sequence). Trimming cost V 5 bases and J 4 bases, with 14 bases left between them. The CDR3 loop spans 14 amino acids. The chain's CDR3 is CASSDLRGTYGYTF. DNA for the CDR3: TGTGCCAGCAGCGACCTCAGGGGCACCTATGGCTACACCTTC.

V is TRBV6-5 and J is TRBJ2-1; 8 nucleotides match TRBD2. CDR3 size: 16 residues. Germline CDR1 reads MNHEY; CDR2 reads SVGAGI. With V trimmed by 0 bases and J by 4 bases, 5 bases remained unmatched. CDR3 amino acids: CASSYSNGRAYNEQFF. CDR3 nucleotide sequence: TGTGCCAGCAGTTACTCAAACGGGAGGGCATACAATGAGCAGTTCTTC.

The rearrangement uses TRBV11-2 and TRBJ2-5; 8 nucleotides line up with TRBD1. V was pared by 5 bases and J by 5 bases, with 13 bases of the junction left unmatched. Germline V gene lookup returns CDR1 SGHAT and CDR2 FQNNGV. The CDR3 has 16 residues. In DNA, the CDR3 is TGTGCCAGCAGCCGATCGACAGGGGCTTTGGGGGAGACCCAGTACTTC. Translated, it gives CASSRSTGALGETQYF.

The chain joins TRBV14 to TRBJ2-5, with a tentative D call TRBD2 (5 bases). The length of the CDR3 is 15 residues. Germline V gene lookup returns CDR1 SGHDN and CDR2 FVKESK. V lost 1 base and J lost 5, with 14 bases in between. As DNA, the CDR3 is TGTGCCAGCAGCCAAGGGAGCGGCAGGCTCGAGACCCAGTACTTC. Its translation is CASSQGSGRLETQYF. The variable domain in full, completed from reference TRBV14 and TRBJ2-5, reads EAGVTQFPSHSVIEKGQTVTLRCDPISGHDNLYWYRRVMGKEIKFLLHFVKESKQDESGMPNNRFLAERTGGTYSTLKVQPAELEDSGVYFCASSQGSGRLETQYFGPGTRLLVL.

This chain connects TRBV9 to TRBJ1-3; D gene uncertain. V lost 0 bases and J lost 0, with 7 bases in between. CDR3 length equals 15 residues. The V gene's germline CDR1 is SGDLS and CDR2 YYNGEE. The CDR3 sequence is CASSVAASSGNTIYF. CDR3 sequence (DNA): TGTGCCAGCAGCGTAGCTGCGAGCTCTGGAAACACCATATATTTT.

This clone has only a few counts. The J gene is TRBJ1-1, the V gene TRBV2; D ambiguous. This CDR3 region has 13 residues. Looked up from germline, CDR1 is SNHLY and CDR2 is FYNNEI. V lost 6 bases and J 0 bases, leaving 8 bases between the germline ends. CDR3 bases: TGTGCCAGCAGCGCCGGGGTGAACACTGAAGCTTTCTTT. This encodes CASSAGVNTEAFF.

DNA for the CDR3: TGTGCCAGCAGTTACCAATACACCGAATCCCAAGCTTTCTTT. This codes for CASSYQYTESQAFF. This rearrangement joins TRBV6-5 to TRBJ1-1; D is ambiguous. The CDR3 is 14 residues long. V gave up 2 bases and J gave up 9 bases, with 16 bases separating them. CDR1 and CDR2 (germline): MNHEY, SVGAGI.

The chain joins TRBV7-2 to TRBJ1-4; possibly TRBD1 for D (5 bases). The CDR3 loop spans 15 amino acids. Germline V gives CDR1 SGHTA, CDR2 FQGNSA. V lost 0 bases to trimming and J lost 5 bases, with 10 bases between them. The CDR3 loop reads CASSLAGTENEKLFF. CDR3 sequence (DNA): TGTGCCAGCAGCTTAGCCGGGACTGAGAATGAAAAACTGTTTTTT.

The V gene is TRBV5-4, the J gene TRBJ2-2; 10 bases align to TRBD2. V lost 2 bases, J lost 1 base, and 2 bases stayed unmatched. The germline V gene has CDR1 SGHNT and CDR2 YYREEE (reference sequence). This CDR3 region has 16 residues. The chain's CDR3 is CASSLSSGRNTGELFF. In DNA, the CDR3 is TGTGCCAGCAGCTTATCTAGCGGGAGGAACACCGGGGAGCTGTTTTTT. Full variable domain (remainder filled in from reference TRBV5-4 and TRBJ2-2): ETGVTQSPTHLIKTRGQQVTLRCSSQSGHNTVSWYQQALGQGPQFIFQYYREEENGRGNFPPRFSGLQFPNYSSELNVNALELDDSALYLCASSLSSGRNTGELFFGEGSRLTVL.

The chain carries TRBV5-6 and TRBJ1-3, with D possibly matching TRBD1 (6 bases). V shed 4 bases and J shed 4 bases, with 18 bases lying between them. The CDR3 runs to 16 residues. Looked up from germline, CDR1 is SGHDT and CDR2 is YYEEEE. CDR3 amino acids: CASSLGAGASGNTIYF. The CDR3 DNA reads as TGTGCCAGCAGCCTGGGGGCAGGGGCTTCCGGAAACACCATATATTTT.

V is TRBV11-3 and J is TRBJ2-5; TRBD1 agrees at 9 bases. Germline CDR1 and CDR2: SGHNT and YENEEA. This CDR3 comprises 13 residues. V dropped 6 bases and J dropped 1; count of bases not matched to a gene: 0. In DNA, the CDR3 is TGTGCCAGCAGGACAGGGGGCCAAGAGACCCAGTACTTC. Translation: CASRTGGQETQYF.

The chain employs TRBV11-3 and TRBJ2-7; weak D call: TRBD1 (6 bases). Germline lookup yields CDR1 SGHNT and CDR2 YENEEA. This CDR3 has 13 residues. V lost 0 bases and J 3 bases, leaving 6 bases between the germline ends. The CDR3 region is CASSLEQGYEQYF. The CDR3 nucleotides read TGTGCCAGCAGCTTAGAACAGGGCTACGAGCAGTACTTC.

The gene calls are TRBV18 and TRBJ1-1; 7 bases are shared with TRBD1. V gave up 3 bases and J gave up 5 bases; unmatched junction bases: 9. The CDR3 contains 15 residues. CDR1 is KGHSH, CDR2 LQKENI, per germline. The CDR3 bases are TGTGCCAGCTCACCGGGAGAGGGGGCGAGGACTGAAGCTTTCTTT. Amino acids: CASSPGEGARTEAFF.

This chain connects TRBV19 to TRBJ1-2; 7 nucleotides align to TRBD1. This CDR3 region has 14 residues. J was trimmed by 4 bases and V by 5 bases; bases with no gene match: 7. Germline V CDR1 and CDR2: LNHDA, SQIVND (reference sequence). For the CDR3, the DNA is TGTGCCAGTAGTCCGGCGGGACAGATCTATGGCTACACCTTC. It translates to CASSPAGQIYGYTF.

J is TRBJ1-2 and V is TRBV18; weak D call: TRBD1 (6 bases). Germline V gene data show CDR1 as KGHSH and CDR2 as LQKENI. The CDR3 loop spans 13 amino acids. The V end lost 0 bases, the J end lost 4 bases, and 6 bases lay between the germline ends. Here the CDR3 DNA reads TGTGCCAGCTCACCACCAGGGGGCTATGGCTACACCTTC. It specifies CASSPPGGYGYTF.